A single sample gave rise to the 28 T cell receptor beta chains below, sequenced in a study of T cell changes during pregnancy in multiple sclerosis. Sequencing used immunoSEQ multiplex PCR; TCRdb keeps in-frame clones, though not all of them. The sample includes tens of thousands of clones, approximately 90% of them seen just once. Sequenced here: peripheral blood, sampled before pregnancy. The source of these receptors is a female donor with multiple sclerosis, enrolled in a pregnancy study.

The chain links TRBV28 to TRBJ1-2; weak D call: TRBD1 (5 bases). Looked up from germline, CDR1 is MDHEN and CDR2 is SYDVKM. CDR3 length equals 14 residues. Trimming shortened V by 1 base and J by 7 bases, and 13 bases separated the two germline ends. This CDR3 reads CASSLSPQGSGYTF. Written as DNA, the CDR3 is TGTGCCAGCAGTTTATCCCCTCAGGGTTCTGGCTACACCTTC.

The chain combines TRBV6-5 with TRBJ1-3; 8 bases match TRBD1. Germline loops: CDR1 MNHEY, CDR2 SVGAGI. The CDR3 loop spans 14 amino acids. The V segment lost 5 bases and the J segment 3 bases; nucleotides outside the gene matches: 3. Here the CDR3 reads CASSRTGFGNTIYF. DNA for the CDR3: TGTGCCAGCAGTCGGACAGGGTTTGGAAACACCATATATTTT.

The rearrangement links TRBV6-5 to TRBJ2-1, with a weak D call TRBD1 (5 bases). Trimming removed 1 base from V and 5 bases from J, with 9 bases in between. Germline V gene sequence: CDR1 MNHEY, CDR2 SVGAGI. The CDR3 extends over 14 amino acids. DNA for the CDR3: TGTGCCAGCAGTTACTTAGGGGCGAACAATGAGCAGTTCTTC. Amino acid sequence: CASSYLGANNEQFF.

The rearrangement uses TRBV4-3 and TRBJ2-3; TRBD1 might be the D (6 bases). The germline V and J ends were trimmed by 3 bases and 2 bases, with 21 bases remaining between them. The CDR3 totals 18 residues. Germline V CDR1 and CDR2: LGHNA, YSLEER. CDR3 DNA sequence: TGCGCCAGCAGCCAGGGGGCTCTAGGGGCCAGGGTCACAGATACGCAGTATTTT. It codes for CASSQGALGARVTDTQYF.

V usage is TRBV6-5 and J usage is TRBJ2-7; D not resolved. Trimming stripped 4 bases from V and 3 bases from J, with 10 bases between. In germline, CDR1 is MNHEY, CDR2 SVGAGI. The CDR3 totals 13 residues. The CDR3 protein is CASSSSVNYEQYF. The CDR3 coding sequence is TGTGCCAGCAGTTCTTCCGTTAACTACGAGCAGTACTTC.

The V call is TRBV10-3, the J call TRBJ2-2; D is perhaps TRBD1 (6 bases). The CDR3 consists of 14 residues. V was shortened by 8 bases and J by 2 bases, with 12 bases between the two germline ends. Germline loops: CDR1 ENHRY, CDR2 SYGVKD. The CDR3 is CAIATGKNTGELFF. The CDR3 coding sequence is TGTGCCATCGCCACAGGGAAAAACACCGGGGAGCTGTTTTTT.

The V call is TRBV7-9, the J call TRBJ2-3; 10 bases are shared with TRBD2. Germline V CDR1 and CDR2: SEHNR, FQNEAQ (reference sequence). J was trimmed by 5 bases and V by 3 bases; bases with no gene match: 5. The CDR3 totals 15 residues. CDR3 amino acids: CASSFPSGGKDTQYF. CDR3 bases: TGTGCCAGCAGCTTCCCTAGCGGGGGCAAAGATACGCAGTATTTT.

Written as DNA, the CDR3 is TGTGCCAGCAGCAAAGTCCAGGGACTGAACACCGGGGAGCTGTTTTTT. It yields the protein CASSKVQGLNTGELFF. The V and J genes are TRBV7-8 and TRBJ2-2; possibly TRBD2 for D (6 bases). CDR3 length: 16 amino acids. Deletions cut 5 bases from V and 1 base from J, with 14 bases between. Germline CDR1 is SGHVS and CDR2 is FQNEAQ. Full variable domain (outside the CDR3, taken from reference TRBV7-8 and TRBJ2-2): GAGVSQSPRYKVAKRGQDVALRCDPISGHVSLFWYQQALGQGPEFLTYFQNEAQLDKSGLPSDRFFAERPEGSVSTLKIQRTQQEDSAVYLCASSKVQGLNTGELFFGEGSRLTVL.

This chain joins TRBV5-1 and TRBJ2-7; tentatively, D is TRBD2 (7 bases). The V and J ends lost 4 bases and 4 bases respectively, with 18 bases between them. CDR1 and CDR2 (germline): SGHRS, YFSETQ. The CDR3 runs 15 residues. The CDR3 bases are TGCGCCAGCAGCCTGGAGGCGGGGGCTGGATACGAGCAGTACTTC. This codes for CASSLEAGAGYEQYF. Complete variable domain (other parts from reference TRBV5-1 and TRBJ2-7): KAGVTQTPRYLIKTRGQQVTLSCSPISGHRSVSWYQQTPGQGLQFLFEYFSETQRNKGNFPGRFSGRQFSNSRSEMNVSTLELGDSALYLCASSLEAGAGYEQYFGPGTRLTVT.

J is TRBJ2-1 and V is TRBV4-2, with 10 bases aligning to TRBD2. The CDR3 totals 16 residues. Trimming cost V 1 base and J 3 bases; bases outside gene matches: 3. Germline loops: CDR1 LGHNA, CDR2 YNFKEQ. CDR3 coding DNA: TGTGCCAGCAGCCAAGTAGCGGGAGGCTTCTACAATGAGCAGTTCTTC. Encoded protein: CASSQVAGGFYNEQFF.

CDR3 protein: CASSSGQIQYF. The CDR3 coding sequence is TGTGCCAGCAGCTCTGGACAGATTCAGTACTTC. The chain links TRBV28 to TRBJ2-4; tentative D call: TRBD1 (6 bases). Trimming pared 6 bases from V and 10 bases from J, leaving 10 bases between. The germline V gene encodes CDR1 MDHEN and CDR2 SYDVKM. CDR3 length: 11 amino acids.

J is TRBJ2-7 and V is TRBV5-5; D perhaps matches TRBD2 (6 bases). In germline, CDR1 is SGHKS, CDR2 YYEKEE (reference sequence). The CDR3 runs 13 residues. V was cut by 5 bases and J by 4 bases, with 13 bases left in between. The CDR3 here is CASSPTGEYEQYF. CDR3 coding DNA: TGTGCCAGCAGTCCGACGGGGGAGTACGAGCAGTACTTC.

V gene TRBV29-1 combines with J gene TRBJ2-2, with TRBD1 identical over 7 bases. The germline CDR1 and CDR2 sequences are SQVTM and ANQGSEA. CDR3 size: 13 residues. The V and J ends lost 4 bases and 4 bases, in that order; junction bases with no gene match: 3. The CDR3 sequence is CSVGQGSTGELFF. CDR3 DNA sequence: TGCAGCGTTGGACAGGGAAGCACCGGGGAGCTGTTTTTT.

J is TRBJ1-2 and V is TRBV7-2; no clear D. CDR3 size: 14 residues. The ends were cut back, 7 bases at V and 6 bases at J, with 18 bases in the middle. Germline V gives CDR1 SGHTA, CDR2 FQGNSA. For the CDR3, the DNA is TGTGCCAGCACCCGAGGGTCGCTATGGGATGGCTACACCTTC. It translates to CASTRGSLWDGYTF.

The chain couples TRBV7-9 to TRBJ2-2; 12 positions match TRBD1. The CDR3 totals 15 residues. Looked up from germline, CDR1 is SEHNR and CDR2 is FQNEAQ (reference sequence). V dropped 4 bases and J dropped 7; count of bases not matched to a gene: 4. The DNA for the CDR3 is TGTGCCAGCAGCTGGGACAGGGGGCGTAGCGGGGAGCTGTTTTTT. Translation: CASSWDRGRSGELFF.

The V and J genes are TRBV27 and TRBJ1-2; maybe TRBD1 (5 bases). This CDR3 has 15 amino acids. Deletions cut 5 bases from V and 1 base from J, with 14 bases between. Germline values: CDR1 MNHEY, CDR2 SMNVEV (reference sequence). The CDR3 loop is CASSLRQSINYGYTF. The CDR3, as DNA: TGTGCCAGCAGTCTGCGACAGAGCATTAACTATGGCTACACCTTC.

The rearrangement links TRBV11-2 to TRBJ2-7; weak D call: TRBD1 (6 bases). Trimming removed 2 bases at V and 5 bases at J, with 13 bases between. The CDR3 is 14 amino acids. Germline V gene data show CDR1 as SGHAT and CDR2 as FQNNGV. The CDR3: CASSLLQGIHEQYF. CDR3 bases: TGTGCCAGCAGCTTACTTCAGGGGATCCACGAGCAGTACTTC.

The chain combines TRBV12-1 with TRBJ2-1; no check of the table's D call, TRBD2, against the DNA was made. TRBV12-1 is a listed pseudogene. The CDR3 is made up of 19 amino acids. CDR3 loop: CASSFGLPIVWSSYNEQFF. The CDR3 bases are TGTGCCAGCAGCTTTGGGCTACCGATCGTATGGAGCTCCTACAATGAGCAGTTCTTC.

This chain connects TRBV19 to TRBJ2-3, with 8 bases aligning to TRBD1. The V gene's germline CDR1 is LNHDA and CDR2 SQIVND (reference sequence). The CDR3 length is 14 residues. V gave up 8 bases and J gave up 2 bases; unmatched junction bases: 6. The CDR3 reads CASRRDRSTDTQYF. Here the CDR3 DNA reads TGTGCCAGTCGCCGGGACAGGTCCACAGATACGCAGTATTTT.

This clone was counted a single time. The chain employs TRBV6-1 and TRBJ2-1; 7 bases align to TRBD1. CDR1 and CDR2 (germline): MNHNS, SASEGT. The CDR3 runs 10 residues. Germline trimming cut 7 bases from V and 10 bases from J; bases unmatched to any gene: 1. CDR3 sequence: CASTDREQFF. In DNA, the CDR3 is TGTGCCAGCACGGACAGGGAGCAGTTCTTC.

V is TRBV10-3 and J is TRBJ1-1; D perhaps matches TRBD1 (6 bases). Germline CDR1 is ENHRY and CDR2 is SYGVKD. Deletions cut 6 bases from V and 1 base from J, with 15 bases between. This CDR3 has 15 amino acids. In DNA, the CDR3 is TGTGCCATCAGGTTACAGGGTCGGGAGAACACTGAAGCTTTCTTT. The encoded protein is CAIRLQGRENTEAFF.

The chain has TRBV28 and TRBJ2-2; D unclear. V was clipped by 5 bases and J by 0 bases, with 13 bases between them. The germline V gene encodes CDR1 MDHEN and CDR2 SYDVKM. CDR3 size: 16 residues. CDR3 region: CASSAPRTANTGELFF. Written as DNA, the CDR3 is TGTGCCAGCAGTGCCCCCCGCACAGCGAACACCGGGGAGCTGTTTTTT. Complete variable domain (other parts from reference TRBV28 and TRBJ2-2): DVKVTQSSRYLVKRTGEKVFLECVQDMDHENMFWYRQDPGLGLRLIYFSYDVKMKEKGDIPEGYSVSREKKERFSLILESASTNQTSMYLCASSAPRTANTGELFFGEGSRLTVL.

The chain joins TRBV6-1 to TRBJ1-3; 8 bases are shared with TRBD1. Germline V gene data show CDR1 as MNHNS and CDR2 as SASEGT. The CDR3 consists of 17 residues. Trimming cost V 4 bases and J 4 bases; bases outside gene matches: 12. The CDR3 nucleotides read TGTGCCAGCAGTGCAAGTTACCCCAGGGGGCCCGGAAACACCATATATTTT. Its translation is CASSASYPRGPGNTIYF.

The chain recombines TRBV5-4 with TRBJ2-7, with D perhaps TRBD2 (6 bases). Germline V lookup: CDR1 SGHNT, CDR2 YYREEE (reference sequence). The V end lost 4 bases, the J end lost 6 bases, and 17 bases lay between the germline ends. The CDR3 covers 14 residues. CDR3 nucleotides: TGTGCCAGCAGCCGGACGTCGGGAGCGGGCGAGCAGTACTTC. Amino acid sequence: CASSRTSGAGEQYF.

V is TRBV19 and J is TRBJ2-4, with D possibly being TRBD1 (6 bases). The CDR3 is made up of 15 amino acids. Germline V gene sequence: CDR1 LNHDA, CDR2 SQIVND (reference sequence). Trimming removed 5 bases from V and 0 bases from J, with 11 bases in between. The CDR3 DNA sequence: TGTGCCAGTAGTTCCCTGACAGGAGCCAAAAACATTCAGTACTTC. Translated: CASSSLTGAKNIQYF.

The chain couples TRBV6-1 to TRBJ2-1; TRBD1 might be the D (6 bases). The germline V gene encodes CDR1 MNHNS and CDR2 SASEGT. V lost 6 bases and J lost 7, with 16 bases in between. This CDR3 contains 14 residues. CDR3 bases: TGTGCCAGCAGCGCGGACAGTGTGACTAATGAGCAGTTCTTC. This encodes CASSADSVTNEQFF.

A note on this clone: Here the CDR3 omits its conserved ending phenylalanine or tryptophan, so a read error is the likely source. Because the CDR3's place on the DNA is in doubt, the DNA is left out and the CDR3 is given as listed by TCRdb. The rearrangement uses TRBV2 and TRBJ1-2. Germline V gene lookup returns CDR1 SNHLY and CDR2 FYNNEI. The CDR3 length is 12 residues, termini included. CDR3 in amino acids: CASSEYLSGIVL.

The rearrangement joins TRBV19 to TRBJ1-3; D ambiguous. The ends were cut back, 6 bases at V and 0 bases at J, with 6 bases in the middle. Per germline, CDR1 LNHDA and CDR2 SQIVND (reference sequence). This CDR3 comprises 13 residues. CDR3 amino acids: CASRLHSGNTIYF. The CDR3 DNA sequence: TGTGCCAGTAGGTTACACTCTGGAAACACCATATATTTT.